This is a list of T cell receptor beta chains from one sample in a study of response to subunit inactivated influenza vaccine. Each CDR3 protein gets one entry after TCRdb re-called the RT-PCR reads with MiXCR. The sample yields more than 500,000 distinct CDR3 sequences, approximately 11% seen once. The same sample was also used in a study of T cells expressing NK-cell markers.

The sample here was PBMCs from blood, taken on the day of vaccination. Receptor source: a man aged 50-60 years who received an inactivated influenza vaccine. CDR3s leave out the opening cysteine and the closing phenylalanine or tryptophan. A D gene is named only where the DNA matches it firmly.

CDR3 protein: SARGEATREKLF
D gene: NA
V gene: TRBV20-1

CDR3 protein: ASNPGTSLYEQY
D gene: TRBD2
V gene: TRBV5-1

CDR3 protein: SVTAGTGAYEQY
D gene: TRBD1
V gene: TRBV29-1

CDR3 protein: ASRNNRVPNEKLF
D gene: NA
V gene: TRBV28

CDR3 protein: ASSQDGAGSGGDTQY
D gene: TRBD1
V gene: TRBV4-2

CDR3 protein: ASSPARDRGTETQY
D gene: TRBD1
V gene: TRBV18

CDR3 protein: ASASGQGAYNEQF
D gene: TRBD1
V gene: TRBV5-1

CDR3 protein: ASSNGERQGFRVNTEAF
D gene: NA
V gene: TRBV21-1

CDR3 protein: ASSSTGGKQETQY
D gene: TRBD1
V gene: TRBV27

CDR3 protein: ASSFDTEETQY
D gene: NA
V gene: TRBV12-3/TRBV12-4

CDR3 protein: ASRIPGTANTGELF
D gene: TRBD1
V gene: TRBV11-2

CDR3 protein: SARSRVSYEQY
D gene: NA
V gene: TRBV20-1

CDR3 protein: ASSQASGSVGDTQY
D gene: TRBD2
V gene: TRBV3-1

CDR3 protein: ASSSGSPVGGSQH
D gene: NA
V gene: TRBV7-2

CDR3 protein: ASREIQGASGANVLT
D gene: TRBD1
V gene: TRBV7-2

CDR3 protein: ASSYSLLRNNEQF
D gene: NA
V gene: TRBV6-5

CDR3 protein: ASSQDPGNEQF
D gene: NA
V gene: TRBV4-3

CDR3 protein: ASSWGTSGNTGELF
D gene: TRBD2
V gene: TRBV5-1

CDR3 protein: SRSASTDTQY
D gene: NA
V gene: TRBV20-1

CDR3 protein: ASSLVGERTEAF
D gene: NA
V gene: TRBV5-1

CDR3 protein: ASSLDPFYGVNGYT
D gene: NA
V gene: TRBV12-3/TRBV12-4

CDR3 protein: SAREAEGLLYNEQF
D gene: NA
V gene: TRBV20-1

CDR3 protein: ATSTTRGGLEQF
D gene: NA
V gene: TRBV15

CDR3 protein: SAKGTGDFISYNEQF
D gene: TRBD1
V gene: TRBV20-1

CDR3 protein: ASSTLAGGSETQY
D gene: TRBD2
V gene: TRBV6-1

CDR3 protein: ASTNGRVGDHEQY
D gene: NA
V gene: TRBV27

CDR3 protein: ASSFSGTRSSYNEQF
D gene: NA
V gene: TRBV21-1

CDR3 protein: ASSLEPERGNYGYT
D gene: NA
V gene: TRBV7-2

CDR3 protein: ASALDREDTQY
D gene: NA
V gene: TRBV12-3/TRBV12-4